These 18 T cell receptor beta chains originate from one sample sequenced in a study of blood T cell repertoires in COVID-19. Sequencing used immunoSEQ multiplex PCR; TCRdb keeps in-frame clones, though not all of them. The sample holds more than 35,000 clones, approximately 83% seen once. Sequenced: peripheral blood. These receptor sequences come from a woman at least 80 years old with acute or convalescent COVID-19.

The V and J genes are TRBV5-1 and TRBJ1-1; possible D gene TRBD1, 5 bases. Trimming pared 1 base from V and 5 bases from J, leaving 12 bases between. The CDR3 covers 14 residues. Germline V gene sequence: CDR1 SGHRS, CDR2 YFSETQ. This chain's CDR3 is CASSLKGEGTEAFF. The CDR3, as DNA: TGCGCCAGCAGCTTGAAAGGGGAAGGGACTGAAGCTTTCTTT.

The rearrangement joins TRBV9 to TRBJ2-3, with a weak D call TRBD2 (7 bases). The V gene lost 0 bases and the J gene lost 3 bases, with 11 bases spanning the gap. In germline, CDR1 is SGDLS, CDR2 YYNGEE. The CDR3 spans 15 residues. The CDR3 DNA reads TGTGCCAGCAGCGTAGGCGGGGGCTATACAGATACGCAGTATTTT. It specifies CASSVGGGYTDTQYF.

This chain connects TRBV19 to TRBJ2-7; 7 bases map to TRBD1. V gave up 1 base and J gave up 6 bases; unmatched junction bases: 3. The CDR3 runs 13 residues. Germline V gene sequence: CDR1 LNHDA, CDR2 SQIVND (reference sequence). The CDR3 nucleotides are TGTGCCAGTAGTATAGTGACAGGGACCGAGCAGTACTTC. Encoded protein: CASSIVTGTEQYF.

The gene calls are TRBV5-4 and TRBJ1-2; the match to TRBD1 covers 8 bases. The CDR3 extends over 16 amino acids. Trimming took 0 bases from V and 4 from J; bases not matched to a gene: 8. The germline CDR1 and CDR2 sequences are SGHNT and YYREEE (reference sequence). CDR3 region: CASSLANGQGTYGYTF. The DNA for the CDR3 is TGTGCCAGCAGCTTGGCAAACGGACAGGGCACCTATGGCTACACCTTC.

The gene calls are TRBV5-6 and TRBJ1-6; weak D call: TRBD1 (6 bases). CDR1 is SGHDT, CDR2 YYEEEE, per germline. V was trimmed by 0 bases and J by 9 bases, leaving 13 bases between them. This CDR3 contains 15 residues. The CDR3 coding sequence is TGTGCCAGCAGCTTGGCCACAGGGATAAGTTCACCCCTCCACTTT. Amino acids: CASSLATGISSPLHF.

The rearrangement links TRBV20-1 to TRBJ2-7; 7 bases align to TRBD1. Unmatched junction bases numbered 5, after V lost 3 bases and J lost 3 bases. The CDR3 spans 13 residues. Germline assignment: CDR1 DFQATT and CDR2 SNEGSKA (reference sequence). The CDR3, as DNA: TGCAGTGCTAGTGTAGGGGGCTACTACGAGCAGTACTTC. It encodes CSASVGGYYEQYF.

This chain connects TRBV3-1 (or the pseudogene TRBV3-2) to TRBJ1-5; TRBD1 matches 7 bases. The length of the CDR3 is 15 residues. The V gene's germline CDR1 is LGHDT and CDR2 YNNKEL (reference sequence). The trim removed 2 bases at V and 2 bases at J, leaving 3 bases unmatched. CDR3 nucleotides: TGTGCCAGCAGCCAAACAGGGGTGGGCAATCAGCCCCAGCATTTT. Residues: CASSQTGVGNQPQHF.

The rearrangement joins TRBV27 to TRBJ1-1, with D perhaps TRBD1 (5 bases). The CDR3 has 17 residues. V was cut by 8 bases and J by 1 base, with 23 bases left in between. The germline gives CDR1 MNHEY, CDR2 SMNVEV (reference sequence). The CDR3 spells CASGPQGDELGNTEAFF. CDR3 coding DNA: TGTGCCAGCGGTCCCCAGGGTGATGAACTGGGGAACACTGAAGCTTTCTTT.

The rearrangement uses TRBV2 and TRBJ1-1, with D possibly matching TRBD1 (6 bases). The CDR3 length is 12 residues. The ends were cut back, 8 bases at V and 3 bases at J, with 10 bases in the middle. CDR1 and CDR2 (germline): SNHLY, FYNNEI. CDR3 region: CASGNRDTEAFF. The CDR3 coding sequence is TGTGCCAGCGGGAACAGGGACACTGAAGCTTTCTTT.

V gene TRBV5-4 combines with J gene TRBJ2-3; 8 nucleotides agree with TRBD2. The V segment lost 0 bases and the J segment 4 bases; nucleotides outside the gene matches: 7. Germline loops: CDR1 SGHNT, CDR2 YYREEE (reference sequence). This CDR3 spans 16 amino acids. Here the CDR3 DNA reads TGTGCCAGCAGCTTGGCCGGGAGGGGTCCCCCAGATACGCAGTATTTT. Translation gives CASSLAGRGPPDTQYF.

The V and J genes are TRBV9 and TRBJ2-7; 7 bases align to TRBD1. The length of the CDR3 is 13 residues. Losses at the gene ends were 3 bases for V and 6 bases for J; bases not matched to a gene: 6. CDR1 is SGDLS, CDR2 YYNGEE, per germline. CDR3 sequence: CASSAGTAGEQYF. The DNA of the CDR3 is TGTGCCAGCAGCGCCGGGACAGCCGGCGAGCAGTACTTC. Supplemented by reference TRBV9 and TRBJ2-7, the full variable domain reads DSGVTQTPKHLITATGQRVTLRCSPRSGDLSVYWYQQSLDQGLQFLIQYYNGEERAKGNILERFSAQQFPDLHSELNLSSLELGDSALYFCASSAGTAGEQYFGPGTRLTVT.

The genes are TRBV7-9 and TRBJ2-3; weak D call: TRBD1 (5 bases). CDR3 length: 13 residues. Trimming cost V 5 bases and J 12 bases, with 18 bases left between them. Germline V gene sequence: CDR1 SEHNR, CDR2 FQNEAQ (reference sequence). CDR3 bases: TGTGCCAGCAGCCCCAGTTCAGGGAAAGGCCAGTATTTT. Its translation is CASSPSSGKGQYF.

The chain recombines TRBV27 with TRBJ2-7, with D perhaps TRBD1 (6 bases). CDR3 length: 14 residues. CDR1 and CDR2 from the germline V gene are MNHEY and SMNVEV (reference sequence). V was pared by 3 bases and J by 3 bases, with 12 bases between. This chain's CDR3 is CASSFRQGNYEQYF. Here the CDR3 DNA reads TGTGCCAGCAGTTTTCGGCAGGGGAACTACGAGCAGTACTTC.

V usage is TRBV7-8 and J usage is TRBJ1-4, with 10 bases aligning to TRBD1. This CDR3 contains 15 residues. V was pared by 5 bases and J by 5 bases, with 5 bases of the junction left unmatched. CDR1 SGHVS and CDR2 FQNEAQ come from the germline V gene. Here the CDR3 DNA reads TGTGCCAGCAGCCTGCGGACAGGGGGAAATGAAAAACTGTTTTTT. Its translation: CASSLRTGGNEKLFF.

This sequence joins TRBV7-9 and TRBJ2-2; maybe TRBD2 (5 bases). CDR1 is SEHNR, CDR2 FQNEAQ, per germline (reference sequence). V lost 3 bases and J lost 5, with 10 bases in between. The CDR3 has 14 amino acids. The CDR3: CASSFDTGTGELFF. The CDR3 DNA reads as TGTGCCAGCAGCTTTGACACGGGGACCGGGGAGCTGTTTTTT. Combining the CDR3 with reference TRBV7-9 and TRBJ2-2 gives the whole variable domain DTGVSQNPRHKITKRGQNVTFRCDPISEHNRLYWYRQTLGQGPEFLTYFQNEAQLEKSRLLSDRFSAERPKGSFSTLEIQRTEQGDSAMYLCASSFDTGTGELFFGEGSRLTVL.

This rearrangement joins TRBV2 to TRBJ1-1, with D unclear. V lost 1 base, J lost 4 bases, and 10 bases lay in between. Germline lookup yields CDR1 SNHLY and CDR2 FYNNEI. There are 14 residues in the CDR3. The CDR3, as DNA: TGTGCCAGCAGTGAAGGAGGGCTGAGCACTGAAGCTTTCTTT. Its protein product is CASSEGGLSTEAFF. Together with reference TRBV2 and TRBJ1-1, the CDR3 gives the full variable domain: EPEVTQTPSHQVTQMGQEVILRCVPISNHLYFYWYRQILGQKVEFLVSFYNNEISEKSEIFDDQFSVERPDGSNFTLKIRSTKLEDSAMYFCASSEGGLSTEAFFGQGTRLTVV.

The chain recombines TRBV5-4 with TRBJ2-7, with TRBD1 identical over 8 bases. V lost 4 bases, J lost 4 bases, and 7 bases stayed unmatched. CDR3 size: 14 residues. CDR1 and CDR2 from the germline V gene are SGHNT and YYREEE (reference sequence). The DNA for the CDR3 is TGTGCCAGCAGCACCGGACAGGGACGATACGAGCAGTACTTC. Amino acid sequence: CASSTGQGRYEQYF. Together with reference TRBV5-4 and TRBJ2-7, the CDR3 gives the full variable domain: ETGVTQSPTHLIKTRGQQVTLRCSSQSGHNTVSWYQQALGQGPQFIFQYYREEENGRGNFPPRFSGLQFPNYSSELNVNALELDDSALYLCASSTGQGRYEQYFGPGTRLTVT.

The chain carries TRBV15 and TRBJ1-5; D remains unclear. CDR1 and CDR2 from the germline V gene are LNHNV and YYDKDF (reference sequence). Trimming stripped 1 base from V and 3 bases from J, with 7 bases between. The CDR3 loop spans 14 amino acids. CDR3 DNA: TGTGCCACCAGCAGAGCACAGTACAATCAGCCCCAGCATTTT. Amino acids: CATSRAQYNQPQHF.